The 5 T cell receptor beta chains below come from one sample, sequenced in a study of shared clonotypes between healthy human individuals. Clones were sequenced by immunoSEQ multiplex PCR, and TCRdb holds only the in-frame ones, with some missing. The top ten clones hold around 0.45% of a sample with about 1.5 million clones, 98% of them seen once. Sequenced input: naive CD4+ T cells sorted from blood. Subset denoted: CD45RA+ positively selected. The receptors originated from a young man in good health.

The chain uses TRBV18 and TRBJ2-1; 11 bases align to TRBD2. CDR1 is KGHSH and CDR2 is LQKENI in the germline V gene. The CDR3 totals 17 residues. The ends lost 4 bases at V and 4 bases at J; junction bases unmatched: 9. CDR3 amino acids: CASSRLTGLAEYNEQFF. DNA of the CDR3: TGTGCCAGCTCACGATTAACGGGACTAGCGGAATACAATGAGCAGTTCTTC.

This CDR3 reads CASSLGGADYGYTF. For the CDR3, the DNA is TGTGCCAGCAGCTTGGGGGGCGCGGACTATGGCTACACCTTC. The V and J genes are TRBV5-4 and TRBJ1-2, with D possibly TRBD1 on 5 matching bases. The CDR3 covers 14 residues. Germline values: CDR1 SGHNT, CDR2 YYREEE (reference sequence). Between the trimmed V and J ends, which lost 0 bases and 3 bases, there was a span of 9 bases.

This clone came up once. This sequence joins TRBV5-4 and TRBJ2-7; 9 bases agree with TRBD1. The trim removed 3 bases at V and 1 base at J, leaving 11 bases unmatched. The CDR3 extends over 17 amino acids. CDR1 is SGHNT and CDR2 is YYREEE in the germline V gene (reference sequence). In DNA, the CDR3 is TGTGCCAGCAGCTATTACATCCGGACAGGGGCGTCCTACGAGCAGTACTTC. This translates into CASSYYIRTGASYEQYF.

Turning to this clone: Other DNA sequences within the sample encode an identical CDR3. The CDR3 DNA follows: TGTGCCAGCTCACCAGGACTAGCCGGCACAGATACGCAGTATTTT. Translation gives CASSPGLAGTDTQYF. V usage is TRBV18 and J usage is TRBJ2-3, with 8 bases that match TRBD2. The CDR3 runs 15 residues. Trimming cost V 2 bases and J 1 base; bases outside gene matches: 2. CDR1 KGHSH and CDR2 LQKENI come from the germline V gene.

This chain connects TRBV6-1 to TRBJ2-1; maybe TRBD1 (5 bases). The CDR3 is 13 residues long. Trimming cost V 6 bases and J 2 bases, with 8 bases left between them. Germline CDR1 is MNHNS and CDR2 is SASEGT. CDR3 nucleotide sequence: TGTGCCAGCAGACAGGAAACCTACAATGAGCAGTTCTTC. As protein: CASRQETYNEQFF.